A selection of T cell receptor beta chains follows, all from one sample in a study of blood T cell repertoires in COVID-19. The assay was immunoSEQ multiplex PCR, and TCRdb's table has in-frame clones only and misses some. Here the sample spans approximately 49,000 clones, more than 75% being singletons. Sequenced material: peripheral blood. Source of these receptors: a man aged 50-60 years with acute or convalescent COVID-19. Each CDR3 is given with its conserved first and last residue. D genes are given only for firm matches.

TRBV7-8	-	CASSFLDFYNEQFF
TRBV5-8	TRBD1	CASSWDRGGNSPLHF
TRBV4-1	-	CASSYNRESSYEQYF
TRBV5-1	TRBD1	CASSPTGTGEQYF
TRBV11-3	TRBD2	CASSPRTSGQETQYF
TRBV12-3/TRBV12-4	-	CASSQGRNSPLHF
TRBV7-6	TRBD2	CASSPNPLAGRYRTYNEQFF
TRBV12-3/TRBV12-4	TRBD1	CASRQGGLGTQYF
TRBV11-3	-	CASSSRGGGPRSYEQYF
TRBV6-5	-	CAGGRGNTIYF